The 5 T cell receptor beta chains listed next were all sequenced from one sample in a study of technical replicates of blood from several donors. Sequencing used immunoSEQ multiplex PCR; TCRdb keeps in-frame clones, though not all of them. The table records some 99,000 clones, about 95% of them present only once. The specimen sequenced was T cells isolated from PBMCs. Receptors originate from a human donor in good health.

Remarks on this clone: At one end the junction does not follow the germline gene, possibly because of a read error. The chain couples TRBV15 to TRBJ2-5; 8 nucleotides agree with TRBD1. Germline loops: CDR1 LNHNV, CDR2 YYDKDF (reference sequence). The length of the CDR3 is 14 residues. CDR3 region: CATSRLGQGEAQYF. DNA of the CDR3: TGTGCCACCAGCAGATTAGGACAGGGAGAGGCCCAGTACTTC.

Notes on this clone: The germline gene is not matched at one end of the junction; a read error may be the cause. The V and J genes are TRBV2 and TRBJ1-5, with TRBD1 matching over 7 bases. Germline V gene data show CDR1 as SNHLY and CDR2 as FYNNEI. The CDR3 sequence is 16 residues long. CDR3 in amino acids: CASSEGGPLFNQPQHF. The CDR3 DNA follows: TGTGCCAGCAGCGAAGGGGGCCCACTCTTCAATCAGCCCCAGCATTTT.

A single count supports this clone. V usage is TRBV9 and J usage is TRBJ1-3, with D possibly TRBD1 on 6 matching bases. This CDR3 comprises 15 residues. Trimming took off 0 bases at V and 4 bases at J, with 11 bases between the two ends. Germline loops: CDR1 SGDLS, CDR2 YYNGEE. The CDR3 coding sequence is TGTGCCAGCAGCGTAGAAGGGACACCCGGAAACACCATATATTTT. It encodes CASSVEGTPGNTIYF.

This chain connects TRBV6-6 to TRBJ2-7; weak D call: TRBD2 (6 bases). Per the germline V gene, CDR1 is MNHNY and CDR2 is SVGAGI (reference sequence). The ends were cut back, 2 bases at V and 7 bases at J, with 18 bases in the middle. The CDR3 is 15 amino acids. CDR3 region: CASSYAPGLMVEQYF. The CDR3 DNA follows: TGTGCCAGCAGTTACGCCCCGGGACTCATGGTAGAGCAGTACTTC.

The J gene is TRBJ1-1, the V gene TRBV5-4, with a possible D match to TRBD1 (6 bases). CDR3 size: 12 residues. The V end lost 5 bases, the J end lost 11 bases, and 16 bases lay between the germline ends. The germline V gene encodes CDR1 SGHNT and CDR2 YYREEE (reference sequence). The CDR3 DNA sequence: TGTGCCAGCAGAGCCAATACAGGGTCTGCTTTCTTT. Translated, it gives CASRANTGSAFF. The full variable domain, with the rest looked up from reference TRBV5-4 and TRBJ1-1, is ETGVTQSPTHLIKTRGQQVTLRCSSQSGHNTVSWYQQALGQGPQFIFQYYREEENGRGNFPPRFSGLQFPNYSSELNVNALELDDSALYLCASRANTGSAFFGQGTRLTVV.